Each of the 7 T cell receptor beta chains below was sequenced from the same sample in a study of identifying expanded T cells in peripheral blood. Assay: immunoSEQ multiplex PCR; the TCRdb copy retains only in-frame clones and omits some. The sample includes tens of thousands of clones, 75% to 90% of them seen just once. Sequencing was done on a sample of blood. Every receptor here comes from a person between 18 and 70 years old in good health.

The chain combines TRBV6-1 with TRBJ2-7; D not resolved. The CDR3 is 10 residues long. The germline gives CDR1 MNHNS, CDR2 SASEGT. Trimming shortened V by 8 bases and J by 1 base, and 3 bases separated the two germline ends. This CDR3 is CASGSYEQYF. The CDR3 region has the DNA TGTGCCAGCGGTTCCTACGAGCAGTACTTC.

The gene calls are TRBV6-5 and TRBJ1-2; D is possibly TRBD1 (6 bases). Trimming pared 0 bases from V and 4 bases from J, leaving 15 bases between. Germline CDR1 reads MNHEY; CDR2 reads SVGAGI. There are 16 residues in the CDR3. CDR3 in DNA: TGTGCCAGCAGTTACTCGACGCGGGGGCCAGGCTATGGCTACACCTTC. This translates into CASSYSTRGPGYGYTF.

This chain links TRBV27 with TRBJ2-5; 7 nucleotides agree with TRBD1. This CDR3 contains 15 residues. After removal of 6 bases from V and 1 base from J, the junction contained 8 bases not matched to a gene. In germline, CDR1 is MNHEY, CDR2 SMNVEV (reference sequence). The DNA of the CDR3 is TGTGCCAGCAGCCGGGTTCGGACAGGCCAAGAGACCCAGTACTTC. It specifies CASSRVRTGQETQYF.

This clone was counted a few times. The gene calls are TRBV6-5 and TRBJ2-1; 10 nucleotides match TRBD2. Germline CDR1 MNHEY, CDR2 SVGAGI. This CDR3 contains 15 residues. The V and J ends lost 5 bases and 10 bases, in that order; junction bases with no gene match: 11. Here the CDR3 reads CASSHEYRTSGEQFF. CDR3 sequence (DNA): TGTGCCAGCAGTCACGAGTATCGGACTAGCGGAGAGCAGTTCTTC.

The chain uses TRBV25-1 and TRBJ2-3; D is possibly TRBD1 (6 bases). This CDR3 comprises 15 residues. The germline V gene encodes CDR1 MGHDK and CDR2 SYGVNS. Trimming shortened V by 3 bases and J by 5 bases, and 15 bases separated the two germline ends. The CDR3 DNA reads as TGTGCCAGCAGTGACTACAGGGAAAGGGGAGATACGCAGTATTTT. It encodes CASSDYRERGDTQYF.

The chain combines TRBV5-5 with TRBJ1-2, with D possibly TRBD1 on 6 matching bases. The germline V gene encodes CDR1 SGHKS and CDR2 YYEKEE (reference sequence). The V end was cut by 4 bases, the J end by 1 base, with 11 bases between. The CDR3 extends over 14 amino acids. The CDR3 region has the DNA TGTGCCAGCAGCGAAAGGGGGGTTAACTATGGCTACACCTTC. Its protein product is CASSERGVNYGYTF.

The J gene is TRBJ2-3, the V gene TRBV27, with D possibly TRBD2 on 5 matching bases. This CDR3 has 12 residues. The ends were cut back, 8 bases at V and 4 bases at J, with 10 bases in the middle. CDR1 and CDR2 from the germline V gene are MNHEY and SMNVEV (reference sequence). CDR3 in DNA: TGTGCCAGCCGAGGGTTCGCAGATACGCAGTATTTT. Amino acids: CASRGFADTQYF.